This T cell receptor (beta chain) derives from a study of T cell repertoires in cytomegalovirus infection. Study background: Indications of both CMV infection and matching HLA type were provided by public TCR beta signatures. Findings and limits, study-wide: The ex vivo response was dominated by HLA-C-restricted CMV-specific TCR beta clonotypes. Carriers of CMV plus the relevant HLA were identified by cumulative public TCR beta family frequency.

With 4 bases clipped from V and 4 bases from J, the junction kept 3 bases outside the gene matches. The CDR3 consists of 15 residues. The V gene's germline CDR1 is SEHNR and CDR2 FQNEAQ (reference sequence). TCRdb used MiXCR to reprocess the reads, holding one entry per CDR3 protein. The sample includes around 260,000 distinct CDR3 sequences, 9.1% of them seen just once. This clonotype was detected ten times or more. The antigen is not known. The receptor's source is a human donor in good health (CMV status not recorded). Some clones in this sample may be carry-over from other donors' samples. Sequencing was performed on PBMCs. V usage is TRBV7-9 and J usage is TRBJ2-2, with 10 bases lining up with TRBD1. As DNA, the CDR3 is TGTGCCAGCAGCTCGACAGGGGGCACCACCGGGGAGCTGTTTTTT. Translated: CASSSTGGTTGELFF.